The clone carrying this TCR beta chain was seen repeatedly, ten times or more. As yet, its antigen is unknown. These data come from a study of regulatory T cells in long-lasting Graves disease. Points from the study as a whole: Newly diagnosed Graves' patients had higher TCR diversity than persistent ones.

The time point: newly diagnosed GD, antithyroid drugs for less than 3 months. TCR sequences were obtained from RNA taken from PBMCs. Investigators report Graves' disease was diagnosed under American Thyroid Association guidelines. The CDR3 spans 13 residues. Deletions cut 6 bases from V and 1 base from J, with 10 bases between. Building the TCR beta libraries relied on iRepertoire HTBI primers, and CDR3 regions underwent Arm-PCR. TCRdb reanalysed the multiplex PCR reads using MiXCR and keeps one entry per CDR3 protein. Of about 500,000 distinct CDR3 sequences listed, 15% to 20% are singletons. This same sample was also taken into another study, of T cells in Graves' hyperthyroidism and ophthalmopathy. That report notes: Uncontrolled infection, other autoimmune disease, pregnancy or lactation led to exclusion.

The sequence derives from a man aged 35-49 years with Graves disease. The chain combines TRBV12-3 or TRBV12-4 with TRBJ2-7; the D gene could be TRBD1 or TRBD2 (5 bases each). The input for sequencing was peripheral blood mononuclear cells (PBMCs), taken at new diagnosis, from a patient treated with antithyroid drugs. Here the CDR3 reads CASRIGASYEQYF. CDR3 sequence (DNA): TGTGCCAGCAGGATCGGGGCTTCCTACGAGCAGTACTTC.